One T cell receptor (beta chain) is described in this entry. In assigning cohorts, the study relied on participant-reported clinical history. The study counted Cohort 3 donors as recovered given two negative PCRs, clearance, or symptom resolution. Clones were read by immunoSEQ multiplex PCR, and TCRdb kept only the in-frame ones, dropping some. The repertoire has a few hundred thousand clones, over 75% of them found once; the top ten carry 8.5% to 12%. This record belongs to a study of blood T cell repertoires in COVID-19. Study information: Material from acute and convalescent COVID-19 was sourced from the United States, Italy and Spain.

The CDR3 totals 15 residues. In germline, CDR1 is MNHEY, CDR2 SVGAGI. J lost 3 bases, V lost 7 bases, and 10 bases had no gene match. This sequence was found in a woman younger than 35 who had recovered from COVID-19. The material sequenced was PBMCs or T cells enriched from blood (not recorded which). The chain has TRBV6-5 and TRBJ2-7, with 9 bases fitting TRBD2. The CDR3 is CASTSGTSSFYEQYF. The CDR3 DNA sequence: TGTGCCAGCACATCCGGGACTAGCAGCTTCTACGAGCAGTACTTC.